These 3 T cell receptor beta chains were sequenced from one sample in a study of blood T cell repertoires in COVID-19. Produced via immunoSEQ multiplex PCR; TCRdb's table is partial and in-frame only. The sample holds some 350,000 clones, around 87% seen once. The sample consisted of peripheral blood. The source is a human donor in a cohort sampled during active COVID-19.

This chain uses TRBV14 with TRBJ2-7, with a tentative D call TRBD2 (6 bases). The germline gives CDR1 SGHDN, CDR2 FVKESK. There are 14 residues in the CDR3. V shed 1 base and J shed 3 bases, with 10 bases lying between them. The CDR3 coding sequence is TGTGCCAGCAGCCAAGGCGCGGGAAACTACGAGCAGTACTTC. Translating gives CASSQGAGNYEQYF.

This clone was seen only once. The CDR3 protein is CASIAAIGSSFNEQFF. The CDR3 coding sequence is TGTGCCAGCATCGCCGCAATAGGGAGCTCGTTCAATGAGCAGTTCTTC. This chain uses TRBV28 with TRBJ2-1; TRBD2 is a possible D gene (5 bases). Germline V gene data show CDR1 as MDHEN and CDR2 as SYDVKM. With 7 bases removed from V and 6 bases from J, the gap between germline ends came to 22 bases. This CDR3 is 16 amino acids long.

The chain has TRBV21-1 and TRBJ2-7; TRBD1, the table's D call, lacks a check against the DNA. TRBV21-1 is labeled a pseudogene. The CDR3 is 20 amino acids. The CDR3 region is CASSKAPKIIPGQGPYEQYF. The CDR3 coding sequence is TGTGCCAGCAGCAAAGCCCCAAAAATTATACCGGGACAGGGCCCCTACGAGCAGTACTTC.